Presented here are 7 T cell receptor beta chains from one specimen sequenced in a study of CDR3 diversity in severe acne. Each CDR3 protein is one row after TCRdb ran MiXCR on the PCR reads. Of some 84,000 distinct CDR3 sequences in the sample, under 65% were seen once. The sequenced sample consisted of blood. The source of these receptors is a male donor in good health, without acne.

V usage is TRBV29-1 and J usage is TRBJ2-2; 7 nucleotides match TRBD2. Germline CDR1 SQVTM, CDR2 ANQGSEA. The CDR3 has 16 residues. V shed 4 bases, J shed 2 bases, and the junction held 10 bases outside the gene matches. This CDR3 reads CSVGGVASGNTGELFF. CDR3 nucleotides: TGCAGCGTTGGGGGGGTGGCTAGCGGAAACACCGGGGAGCTGTTTTTT.

This clonotype came up many times. The V call is TRBV19, the J call TRBJ1-1, with unresolved D. V was pared by 4 bases and J by 4 bases, with 10 bases between. This CDR3 has 13 residues. In germline, CDR1 is LNHDA, CDR2 SQIVND (reference sequence). CDR3 region: CASSTGLGTEAFF. CDR3 in DNA: TGTGCCAGTAGTACCGGCTTGGGCACTGAAGCTTTCTTT.

To note about this clonotype: Being one base from a much bigger clone, this may be a read error. This chain links TRBV6-5 with TRBJ1-5, with 7 positions matching TRBD1. The germline V gene has CDR1 MNHEY and CDR2 SVGAGI. V was clipped by 11 bases and J by 1 base; unmatched bases: 8. The CDR3 totals 14 residues. CDR3 sequence: CACDRDVSNQPQHF. The CDR3 DNA reads TGTGCCTGTGACAGGGATGTGAGCAATCAGCCCCAGCATTTT.

V is TRBV29-1 and J is TRBJ2-2; D possibly corresponds to TRBD2 (5 bases). Germline assignment: CDR1 SQVTM and CDR2 ANQGSEA. V lost 5 bases to trimming and J lost 6 bases, with 16 bases between them. The CDR3 contains 14 residues. For the CDR3, the DNA is TGCAGCGTTCAAAAGGAGGTCTGGTCCGGGGAGCTGTTTTTT. Amino acids: CSVQKEVWSGELFF.

V gene TRBV4-1 combines with J gene TRBJ2-5; TRBD2 aligns across 16 bases. The length of the CDR3 is 19 residues. CDR1 and CDR2 from the germline V gene are MGHRA and YSYEKL. The J segment lost 4 bases and the V segment lost 3 bases, leaving 11 bases of the junction unmatched. CDR3 nucleotides: TGCGCCAGCAGCCATCCGGGACTAGCGGGAGGGCCCTGGAGAGAGACCCAGTACTTC. It is translated as CASSHPGLAGGPWRETQYF.

As for this clonotype: With a much larger clone just one base away, this may be a read error. V is TRBV5-1 and J is TRBJ2-1, with TRBD1 identical over 7 bases. The germline V gene encodes CDR1 SGHRS and CDR2 YFSETQ. This CDR3 is built from 13 residues. The CDR3 here is CAGSLEQGSEQFF. The CDR3 region has the DNA TGCGCCGGCAGCTTGGAACAGGGGAGTGAGCAGTTCTTC.

V and J are TRBV20-1 and TRBJ2-7; 9 nucleotides align to TRBD2. The CDR3 extends over 14 amino acids. V was clipped by 3 bases and J by 3 bases; unmatched bases: 6. Germline V CDR1 and CDR2: DFQATT, SNEGSKA (reference sequence). This chain's CDR3 is CSARIAGVLYEQYF. The CDR3 DNA follows: TGCAGTGCTAGGATAGCGGGGGTACTCTACGAGCAGTACTTC.